Listed below are T cell receptor beta chains from one sample, sequenced in a study of blood T cell repertoires in COVID-19. Sequencing used immunoSEQ multiplex PCR; TCRdb keeps in-frame clones, though not all of them. The sample yields roughly 99,000 clones, around 92% seen once. The sequenced sample was peripheral blood. The receptors were sampled from a man aged 35 to 55 with active or convalescent COVID-19. The CDR3 runs from the conserved cysteine through the conserved F or W. A D gene is named only where the DNA matches it firmly. Part of the rows lack a size; the others show once, few, many or a class for expanded clones.

-	TRBV3-1/TRBV3-2	-	TRBJ1-6	CASSQAGLRSPLHF	TGTGCCAGCAGCCAAGCAGGGTTGAGATCACCCCTCCACTTT
TRBD1	TRBV27	-	TRBJ1-5	CASSPRGRQPQHF	TGTGCCAGCAGTCCCAGGGGGCGTCAGCCCCAGCATTTT
TRBD2	TRBV28	-	TRBJ2-7	CASWEGSYTYEQYF	TGTGCCAGCTGGGAGGGGTCTTACACCTACGAGCAGTACTTC
-	TRBV18	once	TRBJ2-1	CASSSEMGANYNEQFF	TGTGCCAGCTCATCCGAAATGGGCGCTAACTACAATGAGCAGTTCTTC
-	TRBV28	-	TRBJ1-2	CASSLLLSHGYTF	TGTGCCAGCAGTTTACTGCTGAGTCATGGCTACACCTTC
-	TRBV10-1	-	TRBJ2-2	CASSQTGISGELFF	TGCGCCAGCAGTCAAACAGGGATCTCCGGGGAGCTGTTTTTT
-	TRBV7-9	-	TRBJ2-7	CASSLVSYEQYF	TGTGCCAGCAGCTTAGTTAGCTACGAGCAGTACTTC
-	TRBV7-2	-	TRBJ2-2	CASSPSGYGTNTGELFF	TGTGCCAGCAGCCCCTCGGGTTACGGGACGAACACCGGGGAGCTGTTTTTT
TRBD2	TRBV29-1	-	TRBJ2-1	CSVNGLAGGGYNEQFF	TGCAGCGTTAACGGACTAGCGGGAGGGGGCTACAATGAGCAGTTCTTC
TRBD1	TRBV19	-	TRBJ1-5	CASSRSIGQGARGQPQHF	TGTGCCAGTAGTAGATCGATTGGACAGGGGGCGCGAGGTCAGCCCCAGCATTTT
-	TRBV15	-	TRBJ1-5	CATSRRTDLRGGNQPQHF	TGTGCCACCAGCAGACGGACTGACCTCAGGGGAGGCAATCAGCCCCAGCATTTT
TRBD1	TRBV5-1	once	TRBJ1-2	CASSDPGTGAYYGYTF	TGCGCCAGCAGCGATCCCGGGACAGGTGCTTACTATGGCTACACCTTC